This entry describes one T cell receptor (beta chain). No antigen is known for it. This table comes from immunoSEQ multiplex PCR, and its TCRdb copy is limited to in-frame clones, with some not included. The repertoire holds around 78,000 clones, with roughly 85% as singletons. This sample stems from a study of a mutant IDH1 vaccine in newly diagnosed glioma. Study-level background: Antecedent treatment encompassed radiotherapy, temozolomide, or their combination; the majority received both.

Indicated time point: week 23, last vaccination. With topical imiquimod, each dose of the vaccine consisted of 300 ug of mutant IDH1 20-mer peptide. Germline V gene lookup returns CDR1 SGDLS and CDR2 YYNGEE. This CDR3 comprises 16 residues. V was clipped by 3 bases and J by 4 bases, with 17 bases between them. This chain uses TRBV9 with TRBJ2-4; a possible D gene is TRBD1 (5 bases). The sample was PBMCs, taken from a glioma patient whose treatment included an IDH1 peptide vaccine. This receptor was identified in a man in his thirties or forties with glioma. Some clones in this sample may be carry-over from other donors' samples. The CDR3 DNA reads TGTGCCAGCAGCGGCGCTCTTGACAGCGTTAAAAACATTCAGTACTTC. Protein: CASSGALDSVKNIQYF.